This TCR beta chain was identified in a study of blood T cell repertoires in COVID-19. Overall study: PBMCs, B-cell-depleted T cells, or T cells were the source of the cDNA or gDNA that made up the material.

Trimming cost V 5 bases and J 6 bases, with 14 bases left between them. Germline values: CDR1 SGHTA, CDR2 FQGNSA. This CDR3 region has 13 residues. The authors' processing: Counts of nucleated cells, estimated from reference gene primer amplification, were obtained. Clones were read by immunoSEQ multiplex PCR, and TCRdb kept only the in-frame ones, dropping some. V and J calls plus clone size are reproduced from that table; the DNA served to infer D and trimming. Of tens of thousands of clones in the sample, around 86% were seen once. Seattle's cohort entered during active infection and was followed longitudinally.

Sequenced input: peripheral blood. The rearrangement joins TRBV7-2 to TRBJ2-7; D might be TRBD2 (6 bases). This clonotype was sampled from a man aged 60 to 69 with COVID-19, enrolled during active disease. Written as DNA, the CDR3 is TGTGCCAGCAGCCCGGGACGGAGGGCCGAGCAGTACTTC. It encodes CASSPGRRAEQYF.